This paragraph covers one T cell receptor beta chain sequence. With 1 base removed from V and 8 bases from J, the gap between germline ends came to 16 bases. The V gene's germline CDR1 is SGHRS and CDR2 YFSETQ. CDR3 size: 15 residues. The authors' processing: Reference gene primers were amplified, and this amplification served to estimate nucleated cell counts. Sequenced by immunoSEQ multiplex PCR; TCRdb stores in-frame clones only, minus some. V and J calls and clone size are given by that table; D and trimming were obtained from the DNA. The table shows some 200,000 clones, with 70% to 90% occurring only once. These data are taken from a study of blood T cell repertoires in COVID-19. Looking at the study overall: Both acute and convalescent COVID-19 samples were obtained from the United States, Italy and Spain.

The source material was peripheral blood. The rearrangement links TRBV5-1 to TRBJ2-1; tentatively, D is TRBD1 (6 bases). The clonotype was recovered from a man aged 45-65 years who had recovered from COVID-19. CDR3 loop: CASSLLAGVNDEQFF. CDR3 in DNA: TGCGCCAGCAGCTTGTTGGCAGGGGTGAATGATGAGCAGTTCTTC.